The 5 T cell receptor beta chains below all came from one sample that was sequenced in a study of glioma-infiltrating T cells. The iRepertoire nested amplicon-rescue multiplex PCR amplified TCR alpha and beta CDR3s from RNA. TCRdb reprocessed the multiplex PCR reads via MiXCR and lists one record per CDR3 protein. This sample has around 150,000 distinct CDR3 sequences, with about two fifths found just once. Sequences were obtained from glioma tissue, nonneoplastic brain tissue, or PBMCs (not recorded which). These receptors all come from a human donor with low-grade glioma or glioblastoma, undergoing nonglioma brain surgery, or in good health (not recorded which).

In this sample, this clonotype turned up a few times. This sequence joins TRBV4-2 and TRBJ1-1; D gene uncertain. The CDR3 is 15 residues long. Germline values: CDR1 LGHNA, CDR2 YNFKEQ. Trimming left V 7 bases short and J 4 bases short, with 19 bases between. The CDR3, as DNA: TGTGCCAGCAATGGGGAATCGGTTCTTAGCACTGAAGCTTTCTTT. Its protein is CASNGESVLSTEAFF.

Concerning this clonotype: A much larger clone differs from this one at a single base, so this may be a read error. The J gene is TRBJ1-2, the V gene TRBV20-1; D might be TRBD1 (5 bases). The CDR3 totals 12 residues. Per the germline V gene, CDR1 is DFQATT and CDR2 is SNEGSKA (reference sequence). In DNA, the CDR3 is TGCAGTGCTAGAGGGGGCCAGTATGGCTACATCTTC. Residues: CSARGGQYGYIF.

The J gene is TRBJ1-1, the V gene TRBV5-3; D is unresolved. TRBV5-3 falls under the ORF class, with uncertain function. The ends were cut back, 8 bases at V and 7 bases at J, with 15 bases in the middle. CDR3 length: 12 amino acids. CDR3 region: CASSTGRNEAFF. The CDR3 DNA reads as TGTGCCAGCAGTACGGGGAGAAATGAAGCTTTCTTT.

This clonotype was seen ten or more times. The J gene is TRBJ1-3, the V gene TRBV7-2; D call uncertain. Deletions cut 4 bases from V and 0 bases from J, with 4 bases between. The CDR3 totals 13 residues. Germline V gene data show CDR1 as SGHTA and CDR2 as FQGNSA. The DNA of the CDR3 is TGTGCCAGCAGCTCTAGCTCTGGAAACACCATATATTTT. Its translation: CASSSSSGNTIYF.

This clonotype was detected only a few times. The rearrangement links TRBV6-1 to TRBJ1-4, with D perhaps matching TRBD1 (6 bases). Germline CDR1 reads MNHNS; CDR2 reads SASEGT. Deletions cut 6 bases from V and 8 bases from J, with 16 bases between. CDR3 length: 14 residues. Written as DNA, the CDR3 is TGTGCCAGCAGCAATCCGGGACACACCGAAAAACTGTTTTTT. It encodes CASSNPGHTEKLFF.